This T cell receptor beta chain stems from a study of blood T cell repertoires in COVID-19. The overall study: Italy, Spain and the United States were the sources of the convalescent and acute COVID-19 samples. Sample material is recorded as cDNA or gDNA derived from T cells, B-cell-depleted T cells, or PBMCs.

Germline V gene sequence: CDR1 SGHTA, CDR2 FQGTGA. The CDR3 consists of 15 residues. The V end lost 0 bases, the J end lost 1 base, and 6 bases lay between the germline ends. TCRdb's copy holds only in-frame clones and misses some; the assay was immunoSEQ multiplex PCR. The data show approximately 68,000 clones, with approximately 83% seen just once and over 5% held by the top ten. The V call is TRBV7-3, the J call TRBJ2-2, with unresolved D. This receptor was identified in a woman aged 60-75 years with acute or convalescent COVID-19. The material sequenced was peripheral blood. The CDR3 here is CASSLTRGNTGELFF. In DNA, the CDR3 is TGTGCCAGCAGCTTAACACGAGGGAACACCGGGGAGCTGTTTTTT.